This T cell receptor beta chain was recovered during a study of response to subunit inactivated influenza vaccine. Study-wide points: Authors suggested few new T cells are recruited by each seasonal influenza vaccination.

The table lists this clonotype with many counts. Antigen specificity is unknown. TCRdb re-analysed the RT-PCR reads in MiXCR, keeping a single row per CDR3 protein. The profile shows hundreds of thousands of distinct CDR3 sequences, about 20% of them singletons. This clonotype originated in a man aged 45-69 years who received an inactivated influenza vaccine. The sample here was PBMCs from blood, taken approximately 22 months after vaccination.

The CDR3 region is CASSPTGENYGYTF. The CDR3 nucleotides are TGCGCCAGCAGCCCCACGGGGGAAAACTATGGCTACACCTTC. The chain has TRBV5-1 and TRBJ1-2; tentative D call: TRBD1 (5 bases). The CDR3 has 14 amino acids. Germline-derived CDR1 and CDR2 are SGHRS and YFSETQ. Trimming stripped 4 bases from V and 2 bases from J, with 12 bases between.